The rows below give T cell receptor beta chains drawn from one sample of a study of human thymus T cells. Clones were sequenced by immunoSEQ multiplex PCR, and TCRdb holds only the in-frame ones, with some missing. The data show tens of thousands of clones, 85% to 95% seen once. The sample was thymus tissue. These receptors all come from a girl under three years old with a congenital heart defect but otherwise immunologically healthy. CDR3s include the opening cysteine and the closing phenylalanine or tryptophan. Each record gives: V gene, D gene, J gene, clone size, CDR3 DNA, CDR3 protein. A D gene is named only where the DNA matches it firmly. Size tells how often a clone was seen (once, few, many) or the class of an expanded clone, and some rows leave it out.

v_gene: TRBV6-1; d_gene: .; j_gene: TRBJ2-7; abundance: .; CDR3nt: TGTGCCAGCAGTGAAGACCGGGACACGCAATCCTACGAGCAGTACTTC; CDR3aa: CASSEDRDTQSYEQYF
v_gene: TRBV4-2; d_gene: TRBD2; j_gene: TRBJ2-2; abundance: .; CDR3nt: TGTGCCAGCAGCCAAGAGAATAGGCTAGCGGGGACGAACACCGGGGAGCTGTTTTTT; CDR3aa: CASSQENRLAGTNTGELFF
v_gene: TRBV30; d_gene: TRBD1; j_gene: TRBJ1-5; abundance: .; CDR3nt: TGTGCCTGGAGTGAATATCGCCTGACAGGGGCCAATCAGCCCCAGCATTTT; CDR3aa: CAWSEYRLTGANQPQHF
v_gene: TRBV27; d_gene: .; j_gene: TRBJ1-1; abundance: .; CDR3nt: TGTGCCAGCAGTTTACAGGGGACTGAAGCTTTCTTT; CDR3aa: CASSLQGTEAFF
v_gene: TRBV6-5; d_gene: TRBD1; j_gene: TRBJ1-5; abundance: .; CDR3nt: TGTGCCAGCAGCCGCCAGGGGGATCAGCCCCAGCATTTT; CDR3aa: CASSRQGDQPQHF
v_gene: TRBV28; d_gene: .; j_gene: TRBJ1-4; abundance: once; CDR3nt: TGTGCCAGCAGTCCTTGGGGGGCTAATGAAAAACTGTTTTTT; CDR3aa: CASSPWGANEKLFF
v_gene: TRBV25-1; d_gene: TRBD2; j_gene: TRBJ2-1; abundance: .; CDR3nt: TGTGCCAGCAGTCACCTAGCGGGAGGACCCTACAATGAGCAGTTCTTC; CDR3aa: CASSHLAGGPYNEQFF
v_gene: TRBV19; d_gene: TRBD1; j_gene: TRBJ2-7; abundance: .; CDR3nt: TGTGCCAGTAGTACCACCGGGACAGGGGGCAGATACGAGCAGTACTTC; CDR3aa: CASSTTGTGGRYEQYF
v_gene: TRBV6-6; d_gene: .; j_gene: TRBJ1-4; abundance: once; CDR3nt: TGTGCCAGCAGCGAGGGACCTAATGAAAAACTGTTTTTT; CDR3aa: CASSEGPNEKLFF
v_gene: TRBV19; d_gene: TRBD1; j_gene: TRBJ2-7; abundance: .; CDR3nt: TGTGCCAGTAGTGCGGGGGACAGGGGGGTTGGCGAGCAGTACTTC; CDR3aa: CASSAGDRGVGEQYF
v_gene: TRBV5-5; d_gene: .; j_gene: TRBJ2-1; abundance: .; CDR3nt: TGTGCCAGCAGCTTGTCGCACAGGGTTGGTGACAATGAGCAGTTCTTC; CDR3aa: CASSLSHRVGDNEQFF
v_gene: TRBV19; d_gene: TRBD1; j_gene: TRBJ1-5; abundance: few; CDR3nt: TGTGCCAGTAAAGGGGCCGACAGGGGCAATCAGCCCCAGCATTTT; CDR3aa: CASKGADRGNQPQHF
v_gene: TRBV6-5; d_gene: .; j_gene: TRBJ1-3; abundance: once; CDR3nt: TGTGCCAGCACCCCGGGGAGGTTCTCTGGAAACACCATATATTTT; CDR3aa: CASTPGRFSGNTIYF
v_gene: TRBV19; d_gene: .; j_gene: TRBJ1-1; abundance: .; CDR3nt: TGTGCCAGTAGTATGGGGCTTATGGGGGAAGATACTGAAGCTTTCTTT; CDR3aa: CASSMGLMGEDTEAFF
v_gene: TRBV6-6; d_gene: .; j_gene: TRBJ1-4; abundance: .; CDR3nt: TGTGCCAGCAGCCAGGGGTCGTGGGAAAAACTGTTTTTT; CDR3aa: CASSQGSWEKLFF
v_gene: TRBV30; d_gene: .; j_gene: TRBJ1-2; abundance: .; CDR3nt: TGTGCCTGGATATCCGGCAGGAGCTATGGCTACACCTTC; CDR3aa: CAWISGRSYGYTF
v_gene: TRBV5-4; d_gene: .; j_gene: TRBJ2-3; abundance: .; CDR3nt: TGTGCCAGCAGCCCGCGGAGGGCGGGGCCAGATACGCAGTATTTT; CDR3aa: CASSPRRAGPDTQYF
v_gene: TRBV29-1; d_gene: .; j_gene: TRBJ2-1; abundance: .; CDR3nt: TGCAGCGTCTCTACCTCCCCCGTGCCCCACAGCCTCTCCTACAATGAGCAGTTCTTC; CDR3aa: CSVSTSPVPHSLSYNEQFF
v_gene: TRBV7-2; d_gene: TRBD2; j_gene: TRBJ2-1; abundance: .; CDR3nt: TGTGCCAGCAGCTTAGGGGATAGCGGGAGGGACAATGAGCAGTTCTTC; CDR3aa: CASSLGDSGRDNEQFF
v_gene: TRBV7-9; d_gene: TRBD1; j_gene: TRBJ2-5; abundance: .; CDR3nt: TGTGCCAGCAGCCACGGACAGGAAGAGACCCAGTACTTC; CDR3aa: CASSHGQEETQYF
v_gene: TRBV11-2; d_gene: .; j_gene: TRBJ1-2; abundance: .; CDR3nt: TGTGCCAGCAGCTTAATCCCACTGACACTCTATGGCTACACCTTC; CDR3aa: CASSLIPLTLYGYTF
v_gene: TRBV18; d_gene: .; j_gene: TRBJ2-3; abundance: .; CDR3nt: TGTGCCAGCCAAGTAGGGGATACGCAGTATTTT; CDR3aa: CASQVGDTQYF
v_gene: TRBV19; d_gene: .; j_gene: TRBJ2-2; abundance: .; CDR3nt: TGTGCCAGTAGTCCAAGCACCGGGGAGCTGTTTTTT; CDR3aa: CASSPSTGELFF
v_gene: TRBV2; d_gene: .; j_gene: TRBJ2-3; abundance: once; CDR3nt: TGTGCCAGCAGGGAAAGACGGAGGTCGACAGATACGCAGTATTTT; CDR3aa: CASRERRRSTDTQYF
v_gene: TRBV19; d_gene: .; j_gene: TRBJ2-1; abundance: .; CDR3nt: TGTGCCAGTAGGACTTACAGGTTGTGCTCCTACAATGAGCAGTTCTTC; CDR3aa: CASRTYRLCSYNEQFF
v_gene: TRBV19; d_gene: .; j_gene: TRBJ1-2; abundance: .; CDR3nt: TGTGCCAGTAGTATGTGGGATGGCTACACCTTC; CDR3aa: CASSMWDGYTF
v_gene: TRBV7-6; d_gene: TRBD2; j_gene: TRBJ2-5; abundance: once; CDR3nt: TGTGCCAGCAGCTTAAATAGCCCAAAAGGCGGGAGGCCAGAGACCCAGTACTTC; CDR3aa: CASSLNSPKGGRPETQYF
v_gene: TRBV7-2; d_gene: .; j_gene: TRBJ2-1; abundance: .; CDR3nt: TGTGCCAGCAGCCCCCTCCCTTTCTTACCAGCCTATACGGAGTTCTTC; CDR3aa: CASSPLPFLPAYTEFF
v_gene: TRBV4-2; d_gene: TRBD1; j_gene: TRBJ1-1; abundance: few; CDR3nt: TGTGCCAGCAGCCAAGAGGTCAGGGGGCAAGCTTTCTTT; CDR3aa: CASSQEVRGQAFF
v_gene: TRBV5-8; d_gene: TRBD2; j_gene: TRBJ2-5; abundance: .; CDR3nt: TGTGCCAGCCATCAGCGGGAAAAAGAGACCCAGTACTTC; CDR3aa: CASHQREKETQYF
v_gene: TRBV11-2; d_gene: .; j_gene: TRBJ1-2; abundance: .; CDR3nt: TGTGCCAGCAGCTTACATGGGTTCTCTGTCTATGGCTACACCTTC; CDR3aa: CASSLHGFSVYGYTF
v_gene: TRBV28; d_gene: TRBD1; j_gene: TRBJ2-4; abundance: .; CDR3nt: TGTGCCAGCAGAGCCGGGACAGGGGATGGGGACATTCAGTACTTC; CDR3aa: CASRAGTGDGDIQYF
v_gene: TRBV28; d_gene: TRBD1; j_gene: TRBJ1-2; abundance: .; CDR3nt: TGTGCCAGCAGCCCTTACCCGACAGGGTACACCCACTATGGCTACACCTTC; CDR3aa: CASSPYPTGYTHYGYTF